This TCR beta chain originates from a study of PD-1 blockade in classical Hodgkin lymphoma. Assay: immunoSEQ multiplex PCR; the TCRdb copy retains only in-frame clones and omits some. This sample has 10,000 to 15,000 clones, with almost 90% found just once. Every patient experienced relapse after autologous stem cell transplantation, and brentuximab vedotin exposure varied. Researchers used magnetic negative selection to pull out pure CD4+ T cells from thawed PBMCs. The ends were cut back, 4 bases at V and 5 bases at J, with 8 bases in the middle. The CDR3 covers 12 residues. The germline CDR1 and CDR2 sequences are SEHNR and FQNEAQ (reference sequence).

The specimen was CD4+ T cells from blood, collected at baseline. This chain links TRBV7-9 with TRBJ2-5, with a weak D call TRBD2 (5 bases). The source is a human donor with classical Hodgkin lymphoma. Here the CDR3 DNA reads TGTGCCAGCAGCTACACGGGGGAGACCCAGTACTTC. It codes for CASSYTGETQYF. Combining the CDR3 with reference TRBV7-9 and TRBJ2-5 gives the whole variable domain DTGVSQNPRHKITKRGQNVTFRCDPISEHNRLYWYRQTLGQGPEFLTYFQNEAQLEKSRLLSDRFSAERPKGSFSTLEIQRTEQGDSAMYLCASSYTGETQYFGPGTRLLVL.